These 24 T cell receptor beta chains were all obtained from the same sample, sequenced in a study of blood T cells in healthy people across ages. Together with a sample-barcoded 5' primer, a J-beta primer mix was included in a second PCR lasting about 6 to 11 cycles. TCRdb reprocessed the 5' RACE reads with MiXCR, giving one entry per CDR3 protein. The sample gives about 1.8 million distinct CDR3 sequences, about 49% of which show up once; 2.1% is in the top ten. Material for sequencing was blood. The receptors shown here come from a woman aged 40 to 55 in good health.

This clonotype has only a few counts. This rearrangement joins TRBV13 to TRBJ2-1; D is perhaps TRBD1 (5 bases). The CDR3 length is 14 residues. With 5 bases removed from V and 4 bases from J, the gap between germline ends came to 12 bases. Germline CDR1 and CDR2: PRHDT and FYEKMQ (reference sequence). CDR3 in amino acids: CASSPWHRYNEQFF. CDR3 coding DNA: TGTGCCAGCAGCCCATGGCACAGGTACAATGAGCAGTTCTTC. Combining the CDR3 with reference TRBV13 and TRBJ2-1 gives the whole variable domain AAGVIQSPRHLIKEKRETATLKCYPIPRHDTVYWYQQGPGQDPQFLISFYEKMQSDKGSIPDRFSAQQFSDYHSELNMSSLELGDSALYFCASSPWHRYNEQFFGPGTRLTVL.

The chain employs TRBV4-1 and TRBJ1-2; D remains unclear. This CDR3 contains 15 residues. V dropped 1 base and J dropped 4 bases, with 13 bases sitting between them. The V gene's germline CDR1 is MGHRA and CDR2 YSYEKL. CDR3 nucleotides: TGCGCCAGCAGCCAAGGGGTAGGCGTCCTCTATGGCTACACCTTC. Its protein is CASSQGVGVLYGYTF.

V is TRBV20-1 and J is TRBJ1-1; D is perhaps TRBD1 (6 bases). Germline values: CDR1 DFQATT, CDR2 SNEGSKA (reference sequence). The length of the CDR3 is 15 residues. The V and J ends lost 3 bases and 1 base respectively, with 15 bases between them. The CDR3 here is CSARLAGARNTEAFF. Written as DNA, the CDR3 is TGCAGTGCTAGGCTGGCGGGGGCCCGGAACACTGAAGCTTTCTTT.

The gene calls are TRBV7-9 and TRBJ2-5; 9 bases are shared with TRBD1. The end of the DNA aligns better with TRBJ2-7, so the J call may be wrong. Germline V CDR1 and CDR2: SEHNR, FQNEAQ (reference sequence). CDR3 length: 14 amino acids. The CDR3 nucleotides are TGTGCCAGCAGCTTACCGGCGACAGGGGGCGAGCAGTACTTC. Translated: CASSLPATGGEQYF.

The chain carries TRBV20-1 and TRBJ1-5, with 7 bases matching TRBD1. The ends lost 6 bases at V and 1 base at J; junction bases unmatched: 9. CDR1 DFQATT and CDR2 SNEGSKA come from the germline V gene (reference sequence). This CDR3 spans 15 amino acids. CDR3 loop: CSASTSGQSNQPQHF. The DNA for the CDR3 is TGCAGTGCCTCAACCTCGGGACAGAGCAATCAGCCCCAGCATTTT.

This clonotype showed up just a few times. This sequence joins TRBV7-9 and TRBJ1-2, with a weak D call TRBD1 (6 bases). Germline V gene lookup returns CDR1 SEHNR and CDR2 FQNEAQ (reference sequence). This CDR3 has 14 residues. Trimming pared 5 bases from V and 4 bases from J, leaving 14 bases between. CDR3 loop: CASSRGDIPYGYTF. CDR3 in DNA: TGTGCCAGCAGCCGCGGGGACATTCCCTATGGCTACACCTTC. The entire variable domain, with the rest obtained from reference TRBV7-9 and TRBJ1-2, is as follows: DTGVSQNPRHKITKRGQNVTFRCDPISEHNRLYWYRQTLGQGPEFLTYFQNEAQLEKSRLLSDRFSAERPKGSFSTLEIQRTEQGDSAMYLCASSRGDIPYGYTFGSGTRLTVV.

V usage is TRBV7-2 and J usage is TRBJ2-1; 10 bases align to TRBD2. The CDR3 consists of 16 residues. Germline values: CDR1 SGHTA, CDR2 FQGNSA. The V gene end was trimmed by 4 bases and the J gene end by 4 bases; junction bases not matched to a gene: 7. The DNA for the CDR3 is TGTGCCAGCAGCTCAAGGAGCGGGGGGGGTTACAATGAGCAGTTCTTC. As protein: CASSSRSGGGYNEQFF.

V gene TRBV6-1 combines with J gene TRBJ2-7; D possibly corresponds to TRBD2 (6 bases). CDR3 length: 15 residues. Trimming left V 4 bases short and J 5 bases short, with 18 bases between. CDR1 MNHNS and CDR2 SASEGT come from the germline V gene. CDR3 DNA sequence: TGTGCCAGCAGTGGTAAGAGAGGACTAACAGACGAGCAGTACTTC. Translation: CASSGKRGLTDEQYF.

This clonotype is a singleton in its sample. CDR3 in amino acids: CASSLPQGGTEAFF. DNA for the CDR3: TGCGCCAGCAGCTTGCCTCAGGGGGGCACTGAAGCTTTCTTT. This chain connects TRBV5-1 to TRBJ1-1, with 7 bases aligning to TRBD1. Germline V gives CDR1 SGHRS, CDR2 YFSETQ. Germline trimming cut 1 base from V and 4 bases from J; bases unmatched to any gene: 4. The CDR3 is 14 residues long.

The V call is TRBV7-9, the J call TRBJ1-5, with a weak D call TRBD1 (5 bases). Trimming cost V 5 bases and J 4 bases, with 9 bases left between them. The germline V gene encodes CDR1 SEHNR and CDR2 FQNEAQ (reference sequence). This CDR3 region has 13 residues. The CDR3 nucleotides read TGTGCCAGCAGCCGACAGTTTAATCAGCCCCAGCATTTT. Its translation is CASSRQFNQPQHF.

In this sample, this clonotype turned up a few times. CDR3 protein: CASSSHSQNNEQYF. The CDR3 DNA is TGTGCCAGCAGCTCTCACTCCCAGAACAATGAGCAGTACTTC. The V call is TRBV11-1, the J call TRBJ2-5; D unclear. Germline lookup yields CDR1 SGHAT and CDR2 FQDESV (reference sequence). V lost 4 bases, J lost 11 bases, and 20 bases lay in between. The CDR3 length is 14 residues. Together with reference TRBV11-1 and TRBJ2-5, the CDR3 gives the full variable domain: EAEVAQSPRYKITEKSQAVAFWCDPISGHATLYWYRQILGQGPELLVQFQDESVVDDSQLPKDRFSAERLKGVDSTLKIQPAELGDSAMYLCASSSHSQNNEQYFGPGTRLLVL.

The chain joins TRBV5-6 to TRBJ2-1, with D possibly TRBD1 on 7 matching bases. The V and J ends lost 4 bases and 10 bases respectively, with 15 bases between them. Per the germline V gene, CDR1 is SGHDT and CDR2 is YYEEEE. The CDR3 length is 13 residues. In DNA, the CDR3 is TGTGCCAGCAGCCGGGGGACAGACTACGAGCAGTTCTTC. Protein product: CASSRGTDYEQFF.

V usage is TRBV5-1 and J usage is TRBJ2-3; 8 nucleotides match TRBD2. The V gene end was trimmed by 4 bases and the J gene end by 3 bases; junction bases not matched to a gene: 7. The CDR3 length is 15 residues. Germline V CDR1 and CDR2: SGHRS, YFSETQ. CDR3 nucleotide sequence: TGCGCCAGCAGCGCATCCGGGACTAGAACAGATACGCAGTATTTT. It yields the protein CASSASGTRTDTQYF.

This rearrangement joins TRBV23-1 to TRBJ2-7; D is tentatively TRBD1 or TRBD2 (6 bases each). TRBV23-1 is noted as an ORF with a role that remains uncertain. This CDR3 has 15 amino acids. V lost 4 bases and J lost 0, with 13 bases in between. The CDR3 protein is CASSRRDKSSYEQYF. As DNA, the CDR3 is TGCGCCAGCAGTCGGAGGGACAAGAGCTCCTACGAGCAGTACTTC.

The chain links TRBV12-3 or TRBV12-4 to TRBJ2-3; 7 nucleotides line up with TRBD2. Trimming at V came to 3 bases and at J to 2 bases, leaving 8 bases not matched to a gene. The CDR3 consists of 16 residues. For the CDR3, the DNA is TGTGCCAGCAGTTTCTGGTCTAGCGGCTACACAGATACGCAGTATTTT. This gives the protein CASSFWSSGYTDTQYF.

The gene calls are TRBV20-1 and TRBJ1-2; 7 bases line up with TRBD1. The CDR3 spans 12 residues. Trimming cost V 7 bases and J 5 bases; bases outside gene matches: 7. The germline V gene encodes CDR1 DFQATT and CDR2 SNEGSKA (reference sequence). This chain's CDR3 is CSVRGRGYGYTF. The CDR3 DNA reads TGCAGTGTCCGTGGCAGGGGGTATGGCTACACCTTC.

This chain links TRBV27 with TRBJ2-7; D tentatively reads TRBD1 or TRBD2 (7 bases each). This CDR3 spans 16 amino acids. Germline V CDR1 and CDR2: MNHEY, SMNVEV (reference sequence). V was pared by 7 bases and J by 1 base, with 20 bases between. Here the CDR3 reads CASIPRGGGKSYEQYF. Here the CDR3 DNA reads TGTGCCAGCATTCCCCGGGGAGGGGGCAAATCCTACGAGCAGTACTTC.

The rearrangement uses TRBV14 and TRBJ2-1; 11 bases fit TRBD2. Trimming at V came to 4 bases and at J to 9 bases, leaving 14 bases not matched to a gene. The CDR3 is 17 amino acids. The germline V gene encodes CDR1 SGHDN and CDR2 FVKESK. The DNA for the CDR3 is TGTGCCAGCAGCCCGAGAGGGCTAGCGGGGGGTAGTACTGAGCAGTTCTTC. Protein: CASSPRGLAGGSTEQFF.

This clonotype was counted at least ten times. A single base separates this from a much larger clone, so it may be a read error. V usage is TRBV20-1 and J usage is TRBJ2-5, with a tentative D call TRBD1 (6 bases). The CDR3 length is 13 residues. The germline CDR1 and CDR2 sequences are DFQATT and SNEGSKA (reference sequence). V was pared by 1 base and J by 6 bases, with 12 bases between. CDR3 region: CSARGGRGQTQYF. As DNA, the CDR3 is TGCAGTGCTAGAGGGGGCAGGGGTCAGACCCAGTACTTC.

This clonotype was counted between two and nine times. The CDR3 protein is CASRLAGANNEQFF. The CDR3 bases are TGTGCCAGCAGACTAGCGGGGGCGAACAATGAGCAGTTCTTC. This chain joins TRBV7-2 and TRBJ2-1; the match to TRBD2 covers 11 bases. With V trimmed by 6 bases and J by 5 bases, 3 bases remained unmatched. This CDR3 region has 14 residues. Germline values: CDR1 SGHTA, CDR2 FQGNSA.

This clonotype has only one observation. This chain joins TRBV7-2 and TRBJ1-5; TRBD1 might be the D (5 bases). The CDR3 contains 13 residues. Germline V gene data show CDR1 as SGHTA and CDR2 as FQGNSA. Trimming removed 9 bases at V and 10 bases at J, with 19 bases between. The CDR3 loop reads CASNTGTAHPQHF. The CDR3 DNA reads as TGTGCCAGTAACACGGGGACCGCGCATCCCCAGCATTTT.

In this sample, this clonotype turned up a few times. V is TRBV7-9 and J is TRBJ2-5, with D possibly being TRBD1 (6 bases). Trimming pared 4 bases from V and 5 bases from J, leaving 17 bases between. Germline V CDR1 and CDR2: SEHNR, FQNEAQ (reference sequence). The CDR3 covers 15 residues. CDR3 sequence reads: CASSSRDIQRETQYF. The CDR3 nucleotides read TGTGCCAGCAGCTCTAGGGACATTCAGAGGGAGACCCAGTACTTC.

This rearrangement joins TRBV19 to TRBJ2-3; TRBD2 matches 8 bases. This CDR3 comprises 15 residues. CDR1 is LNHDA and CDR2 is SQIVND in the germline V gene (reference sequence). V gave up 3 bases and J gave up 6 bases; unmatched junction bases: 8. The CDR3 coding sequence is TGTGCCAGTAGTATCGTCGGGGGGGGAGGCGATACGCAGTATTTT. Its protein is CASSIVGGGGDTQYF. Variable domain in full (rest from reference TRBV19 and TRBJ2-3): DGGITQSPKYLFRKEGQNVTLSCEQNLNHDAMYWYRQDPGQGLRLIYYSQIVNDFQKGDIAEGYSVSREKKESFPLTVTSAQKNPTAFYLCASSIVGGGGDTQYFGPGTRLTVL.

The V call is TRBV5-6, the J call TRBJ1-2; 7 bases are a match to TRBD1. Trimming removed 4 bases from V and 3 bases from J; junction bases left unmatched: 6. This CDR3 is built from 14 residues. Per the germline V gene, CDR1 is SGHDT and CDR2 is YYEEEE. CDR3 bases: TGTGCCAGCAGCCGCAGGGGGGGTGACTATGGCTACACCTTC. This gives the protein CASSRRGGDYGYTF.